These T cell receptor beta chains were read from a single sample in a study of blood T cell repertoires in COVID-19. Data came from immunoSEQ multiplex PCR; TCRdb stores just in-frame clones and leaves some out. The profile shows about 180,000 clones, approximately 84% of them singletons. Sequencing was carried out using peripheral blood. Source of these receptors: a woman aged 45 to 65 with COVID-19, enrolled during active disease. Both conserved end residues are trimmed from each CDR3. A D gene is named only where the DNA matches it firmly.

v_call: TRBV20-1; d_call: NA; j_call: TRBJ1-2; cdr3_aa: SASGRHGYT
v_call: TRBV4-1; d_call: NA; j_call: TRBJ2-1; cdr3_aa: ASSQEATDSYNEQF
v_call: TRBV5-4; d_call: TRBD2; j_call: TRBJ2-5; cdr3_aa: ASSLDPLAGNQGKTQY
v_call: TRBV6-5; d_call: NA; j_call: TRBJ1-1; cdr3_aa: ASGRITGYEAF
v_call: TRBV5-1; d_call: TRBD1; j_call: TRBJ2-1; cdr3_aa: ASSWDPGQGVSEQF
v_call: TRBV6-2/TRBV6-3; d_call: TRBD2; j_call: TRBJ2-7; cdr3_aa: ASTPLAGGDYEQY
v_call: TRBV5-4; d_call: NA; j_call: TRBJ1-5; cdr3_aa: ASSLAPGYQPQH
v_call: TRBV7-2; d_call: NA; j_call: TRBJ2-1; cdr3_aa: ASSMTGHNEQF
v_call: TRBV12-3/TRBV12-4; d_call: TRBD1; j_call: TRBJ2-3; cdr3_aa: ASKGTVTDTQY
v_call: TRBV28; d_call: TRBD1; j_call: TRBJ1-2; cdr3_aa: ASSPGGVGGHGYGYT
v_call: TRBV29-1; d_call: NA; j_call: TRBJ2-7; cdr3_aa: SVWTDSYEQY
v_call: TRBV10-3; d_call: TRBD1; j_call: TRBJ1-5; cdr3_aa: AISDHAGQGGNQPQH
v_call: TRBV30; d_call: NA; j_call: TRBJ1-3; cdr3_aa: AGGTSSGNTIY
v_call: TRBV5-6; d_call: TRBD1; j_call: TRBJ1-5; cdr3_aa: ASSPGTGGSQPQH
v_call: TRBV6-1; d_call: NA; j_call: TRBJ1-1; cdr3_aa: ASSEDRVSTEAF
v_call: TRBV21-1; d_call: NA; j_call: TRBJ2-7; cdr3_aa: ASSKEWTGVNYEQY
v_call: TRBV6-1; d_call: NA; j_call: TRBJ2-3; cdr3_aa: ASSEGASTDTQY
v_call: TRBV28; d_call: NA; j_call: TRBJ1-1; cdr3_aa: ASRLQPGSEAF
v_call: TRBV7-9; d_call: NA; j_call: TRBJ2-2; cdr3_aa: ASTRGMDTGELF
v_call: TRBV7-9; d_call: NA; j_call: TRBJ2-1; cdr3_aa: ASSLGLQSSYNEQF
v_call: TRBV5-1; d_call: TRBD1; j_call: TRBJ2-1; cdr3_aa: ASSSLTGGKNNEQF
v_call: TRBV25-1; d_call: NA; j_call: TRBJ1-2; cdr3_aa: ASSEYESYGYT
v_call: TRBV21-1; d_call: NA; j_call: TRBJ2-3; cdr3_aa: ASSRSGTGLDTQY
v_call: TRBV27; d_call: NA; j_call: TRBJ2-3; cdr3_aa: ASRTLNDRFGTDTQY
v_call: TRBV27; d_call: NA; j_call: TRBJ2-1; cdr3_aa: ASSSTHMSGNEQF
v_call: TRBV18; d_call: TRBD1; j_call: TRBJ1-2; cdr3_aa: ASSPPGQGAAGYT
v_call: TRBV28; d_call: TRBD2; j_call: TRBJ2-3; cdr3_aa: ASINDGLAGGPYVTDTQY
v_call: TRBV27; d_call: TRBD2; j_call: TRBJ2-7; cdr3_aa: ASTAAGGYEQY
v_call: TRBV6-2/TRBV6-3; d_call: NA; j_call: TRBJ2-2; cdr3_aa: ASSYLSGGLF
v_call: TRBV28; d_call: NA; j_call: TRBJ1-1; cdr3_aa: ASTLGRGGNTEAF
v_call: TRBV18; d_call: NA; j_call: TRBJ2-7; cdr3_aa: ASSPTNSLRSYEQY
v_call: TRBV10-3; d_call: NA; j_call: TRBJ2-7; cdr3_aa: AISGRGSYEQY
v_call: TRBV28; d_call: TRBD2; j_call: TRBJ2-1; cdr3_aa: ASSSTSGGAYNEQF
v_call: TRBV11-1; d_call: NA; j_call: TRBJ2-1; cdr3_aa: ASSAHRVGDNEQF
v_call: TRBV6-4; d_call: TRBD1; j_call: TRBJ2-1; cdr3_aa: ASSQTGTGQQF
v_call: TRBV28; d_call: TRBD1; j_call: TRBJ1-2; cdr3_aa: ASTNGDRGPLTYGYT
v_call: TRBV19; d_call: TRBD1; j_call: TRBJ1-5; cdr3_aa: ASREDRGGNQPQH
v_call: TRBV4-1; d_call: TRBD2; j_call: TRBJ2-3; cdr3_aa: ASSQRPSGGDTQY
v_call: TRBV11-2; d_call: NA; j_call: TRBJ2-2; cdr3_aa: ASSSSTGELF
v_call: TRBV4-3; d_call: TRBD2; j_call: TRBJ2-3; cdr3_aa: ASSQGLAADTQY
v_call: TRBV18; d_call: NA; j_call: TRBJ2-7; cdr3_aa: ASSQYPSPGVEQY
v_call: TRBV2; d_call: NA; j_call: TRBJ1-1; cdr3_aa: ASTQQENTEAF
v_call: TRBV13; d_call: NA; j_call: TRBJ2-1; cdr3_aa: ASSPGTVVNEQF
v_call: TRBV27; d_call: TRBD2; j_call: TRBJ2-7; cdr3_aa: ASSTPSGGDYEQY
v_call: TRBV18; d_call: NA; j_call: TRBJ2-3; cdr3_aa: ASSRGPDTDTQY
v_call: TRBV18; d_call: TRBD1; j_call: TRBJ2-2; cdr3_aa: ASSPLGTGGTGELF
v_call: TRBV29-1; d_call: TRBD1; j_call: TRBJ1-1; cdr3_aa: SVGETGGGSTEAF
v_call: TRBV9; d_call: TRBD1; j_call: TRBJ1-2; cdr3_aa: ASSVAGTGYGYT
v_call: TRBV18; d_call: NA; j_call: TRBJ1-2; cdr3_aa: ASSPQGGKEGSYGYT
v_call: TRBV19; d_call: TRBD2; j_call: TRBJ2-7; cdr3_aa: ASSIGGGPTYEQY
v_call: TRBV18; d_call: NA; j_call: TRBJ2-1; cdr3_aa: ASSPQSPYNEQF
v_call: TRBV21-1; d_call: NA; j_call: TRBJ2-7; cdr3_aa: ASSKGRGHFYEQY
v_call: TRBV25-1; d_call: NA; j_call: TRBJ1-4; cdr3_aa: ASSETTLLVEKLF
v_call: TRBV6-2/TRBV6-3; d_call: TRBD1; j_call: TRBJ2-4; cdr3_aa: ASSDREYLAKNIQY